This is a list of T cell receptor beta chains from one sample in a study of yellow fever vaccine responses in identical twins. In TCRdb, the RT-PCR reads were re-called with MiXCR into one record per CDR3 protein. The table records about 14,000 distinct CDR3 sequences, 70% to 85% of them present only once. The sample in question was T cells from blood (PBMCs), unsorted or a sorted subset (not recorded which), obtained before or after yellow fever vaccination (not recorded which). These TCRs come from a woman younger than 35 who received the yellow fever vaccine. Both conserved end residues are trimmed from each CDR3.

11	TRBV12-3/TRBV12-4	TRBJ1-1	ASSLKLGSEAF
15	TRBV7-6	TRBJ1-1	ASSLADRVGERTEAF
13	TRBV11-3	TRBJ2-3	ASSLLRPLGDTQY
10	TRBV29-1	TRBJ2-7	SVRRDSGEQY
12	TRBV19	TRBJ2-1	ASSRGAPYNEQF
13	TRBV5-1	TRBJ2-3	ASSLFGGNGDTQY
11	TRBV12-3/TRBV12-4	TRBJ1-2	ASSPLDHYGYT
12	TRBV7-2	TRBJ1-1	ASSARTANTEAF
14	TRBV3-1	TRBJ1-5	ASSQEAPSSGQPQH
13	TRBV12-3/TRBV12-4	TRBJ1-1	ASSPFGGMNTEAF
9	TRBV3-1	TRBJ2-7	ASSQVYEQY
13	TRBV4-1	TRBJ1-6	ASSQDDRANSPLH
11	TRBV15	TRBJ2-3	ATSRGWRDTQY
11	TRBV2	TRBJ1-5	ASSGLDRAGQH
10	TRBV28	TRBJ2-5	ASSAPQETQY
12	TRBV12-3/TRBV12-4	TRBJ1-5	ASSLLGSNQPQH